Below are 5 T cell receptor beta chains sequenced from a single sample in a study of T cell responses to AZD1222 COVID-19 vaccine. Here immunoSEQ multiplex PCR was the method, and the copy in TCRdb shows in-frame clones only, minus some. In the table there are 120,000 or so clones, about 82% of which are singletons. This material consisted of peripheral blood, taken 28 days after the second AZD1222 dose. The receptors here all came from an adult who received the AZD1222 COVID-19 vaccine.

This chain joins TRBV19 and TRBJ2-3, with D perhaps TRBD1 (5 bases). CDR3 size: 14 residues. CDR1 and CDR2 from the germline V gene are LNHDA and SQIVND (reference sequence). Trimming left V 3 bases short and J 5 bases short, with 12 bases between. The CDR3 loop is CASSMGPAVDTQYF. CDR3 in DNA: TGTGCCAGTAGTATGGGGCCGGCGGTAGATACGCAGTATTTT.

This chain connects TRBV28 to TRBJ1-5; D is possibly TRBD1 (6 bases). Germline values: CDR1 MDHEN, CDR2 SYDVKM. V lost 6 bases and J lost 1, with 13 bases in between. The CDR3 extends over 15 amino acids. CDR3 coding DNA: TGTGCCAGCAGCGAACAGGGTTTCAGCAATCAGCCCCAGCATTTT. This sequence encodes CASSEQGFSNQPQHF.

The J gene is TRBJ2-3, the V gene TRBV28; D is perhaps TRBD2 (6 bases). The CDR3 loop spans 17 amino acids. The V end lost 2 bases, the J end lost 3 bases, and 18 bases lay between the germline ends. The germline V gene has CDR1 MDHEN and CDR2 SYDVKM. This CDR3 is CASSLTSGGAKTDTQYF. DNA of the CDR3: TGTGCCAGCAGTTTAACTTCCGGCGGGGCGAAGACAGATACGCAGTATTTT.

The V gene is TRBV19, the J gene TRBJ1-5; 9 positions match TRBD1. CDR1 LNHDA and CDR2 SQIVND come from the germline V gene (reference sequence). V trimming: 5 bases; J trimming: 2 bases; junction bases outside the gene matches: 7. The CDR3 is made up of 16 amino acids. The CDR3 DNA reads TGTGCCAGTAGTCAAAGGACAGGGGTTGGCAATCAGCCCCAGCATTTT. The encoded protein is CASSQRTGVGNQPQHF.

This clone was counted once. CDR3 residues: CASKHTGSSVYGYTF. The CDR3 DNA follows: TGTGCCAGCAAGCATACAGGGTCCTCGGTCTATGGCTACACCTTC. This chain connects TRBV27 to TRBJ1-2; a weak D match, TRBD1 (6 bases). The CDR3 is 15 residues long. Germline V gives CDR1 MNHEY, CDR2 SMNVEV (reference sequence). The ends were cut back, 7 bases at V and 4 bases at J, with 19 bases in the middle.